These 25 T cell receptor beta chains originate from one sample sequenced in a study of blood T cell repertoires in COVID-19. Profiling relied on immunoSEQ multiplex PCR, and the TCRdb table lists in-frame clones only, not all of them. This table holds around 130,000 clones, around four fifths found once. What was sequenced was peripheral blood. These receptor sequences come from a woman older than 75 with acute or convalescent COVID-19.

Only one count was recorded for this clone. The chain joins TRBV9 to TRBJ2-7; 10 bases fit TRBD1. CDR3 size: 14 residues. Germline CDR1 reads SGDLS; CDR2 reads YYNGEE. V shed 2 bases, J shed 9 bases, and the junction held 8 bases outside the gene matches. The chain's CDR3 is CASSVSGTGVGQYF. The CDR3 nucleotides are TGTGCCAGCAGCGTTTCCGGGACAGGGGTAGGGCAGTACTTC. Complete variable domain (other parts from reference TRBV9 and TRBJ2-7): DSGVTQTPKHLITATGQRVTLRCSPRSGDLSVYWYQQSLDQGLQFLIQYYNGEERAKGNILERFSAQQFPDLHSELNLSSLELGDSALYFCASSVSGTGVGQYFGPGTRLTVT.

This chain connects TRBV7-2 to TRBJ2-7; D gene ambiguous. Deletions cut 1 base from V and 0 bases from J, with 7 bases between. CDR1 SGHTA and CDR2 FQGNSA come from the germline V gene. CDR3 size: 14 residues. For the CDR3, the DNA is TGTGCCAGCAGCTTAGGTCTGAGCTCCTACGAGCAGTACTTC. Its protein product is CASSLGLSSYEQYF.

The J gene is TRBJ2-1, the V gene TRBV7-8, with a possible D match to TRBD1 (6 bases). Trimming removed 4 bases from V and 12 bases from J, with 16 bases in between. The CDR3 sequence is 13 residues long. Germline V gene lookup returns CDR1 SGHVS and CDR2 FQNEAQ. DNA of the CDR3: TGTGCCAGCAGCTCGACAGGTTCCTCCAGGCAGTTCTTC. This sequence encodes CASSSTGSSRQFF.

This clone was seen a single time. J is TRBJ1-1 and V is TRBV7-9; D gene ambiguous. Trimming shortened V by 1 base and J by 5 bases, and 20 bases separated the two germline ends. CDR1 and CDR2 (germline): SEHNR, FQNEAQ (reference sequence). This CDR3 region has 17 residues. DNA for the CDR3: TGTGCCAGCAGCTTAGTAGCGTCCAGAGGTTTGGGGACTGAAGCTTTCTTT. It encodes CASSLVASRGLGTEAFF. Full variable domain (missing parts from reference TRBV7-9 and TRBJ1-1): DTGVSQNPRHKITKRGQNVTFRCDPISEHNRLYWYRQTLGQGPEFLTYFQNEAQLEKSRLLSDRFSAERPKGSFSTLEIQRTEQGDSAMYLCASSLVASRGLGTEAFFGQGTRLTVV.

V usage is TRBV24-1 and J usage is TRBJ1-5, with TRBD1 identical over 7 bases. This CDR3 has 17 residues. V gave up 4 bases and J gave up 4 bases; unmatched junction bases: 12. Germline CDR1 KGHDR, CDR2 SFDVKD. CDR3 nucleotide sequence: TGTGCCACCAGTGACCCGACAGGGAAAGGGAATAATCAGCCCCAGCATTTT. It specifies CATSDPTGKGNNQPQHF.

V gene TRBV12-3 or TRBV12-4 combines with J gene TRBJ1-1; D perhaps matches TRBD1 (6 bases). This CDR3 region has 13 residues. V lost 3 bases and J lost 4, with 9 bases in between. The CDR3 nucleotides are TGTGCCAGCAGTTTTCAGGGGCGCACTGAAGCTTTCTTT. It specifies CASSFQGRTEAFF.

The chain carries TRBV4-1 and TRBJ2-1; 8 bases are a match to TRBD2. This CDR3 comprises 16 residues. Germline V lookup: CDR1 MGHRA, CDR2 YSYEKL. The J segment lost 5 bases and the V segment lost 2 bases, leaving 8 bases of the junction unmatched. In nucleotides, the CDR3 is TGCGCCAGCAGCCAATTAGCGGGACCCTTGAACAATGAGCAGTTCTTC. Translating it yields CASSQLAGPLNNEQFF.

V usage is TRBV5-1 and J usage is TRBJ1-2; tentative D call: TRBD1 (5 bases). Trimming shortened V by 4 bases and J by 4 bases, and 17 bases separated the two germline ends. From germline, CDR1 is SGHRS and CDR2 YFSETQ. The CDR3 spans 15 residues. The CDR3 DNA follows: TGCGCCAGCAGCCCCCCCTTGGGGGGGAGCTATGGCTACACCTTC. It codes for CASSPPLGGSYGYTF.

The rearrangement uses TRBV3-1 (or the pseudogene TRBV3-2) and TRBJ1-1; 7 positions match TRBD1. V gave up 2 bases and J gave up 5 bases; unmatched junction bases: 5. This CDR3 contains 14 residues. Germline CDR1 reads LGHDT; CDR2 reads YNNKEL (reference sequence). This CDR3 reads CASSQQGDWTEAFF. The CDR3 bases are TGTGCCAGCAGCCAACAGGGGGATTGGACTGAAGCTTTCTTT.

The chain couples TRBV5-4 to TRBJ2-7; the match to TRBD1 covers 7 bases. The germline gives CDR1 SGHNT, CDR2 YYREEE (reference sequence). The CDR3 is made up of 16 amino acids. With V trimmed by 4 bases and J by 2 bases, 12 bases remained unmatched. The CDR3 sequence is CASSNPDRANPYEQYF. CDR3 nucleotide sequence: TGTGCCAGCAGCAACCCCGACAGGGCTAACCCCTACGAGCAGTACTTC. The full variable domain, in which reference TRBV5-4 and TRBJ2-7 provide the parts outside the CDR3, is ETGVTQSPTHLIKTRGQQVTLRCSSQSGHNTVSWYQQALGQGPQFIFQYYREEENGRGNFPPRFSGLQFPNYSSELNVNALELDDSALYLCASSNPDRANPYEQYFGPGTRLTVT.

The chain links TRBV18 to TRBJ2-2, with 7 bases that match TRBD1. The CDR3 runs 15 residues. The germline gives CDR1 KGHSH, CDR2 LQKENI. J lost 1 base, V lost 1 base, and 0 bases had no gene match. The CDR3 nucleotides are TGTGCCAGCTCACCACGGACAGGGAACACCGGGGAGCTGTTTTTT. This translates into CASSPRTGNTGELFF.

This chain links TRBV27 with TRBJ1-4; D ambiguous. Trimming removed 2 bases at V and 7 bases at J, with 11 bases between. CDR3 length: 14 amino acids. In germline, CDR1 is MNHEY, CDR2 SMNVEV (reference sequence). The CDR3 nucleotides read TGTGCCAGCAGTTTAACGTTTACTGGTGAAAAACTGTTTTTT. Protein product: CASSLTFTGEKLFF.

In this sample, this clone turned up a few times. The chain uses TRBV5-4 and TRBJ2-4; no reliable D call. The CDR3 consists of 11 residues. With 0 bases removed from V and 9 bases from J, the gap between germline ends came to 4 bases. Germline values: CDR1 SGHNT, CDR2 YYREEE (reference sequence). CDR3 DNA sequence: TGTGCCAGCAGCTTGGGAGGCATTCAGTACTTC. As protein: CASSLGGIQYF.

This chain connects TRBV7-2 to TRBJ2-7; D is undetermined. V was cut by 8 bases and J by 1 base, with 15 bases left in between. The CDR3 has 14 residues. Per the germline V gene, CDR1 is SGHTA and CDR2 is FQGNSA. CDR3 sequence: CASSWAASSYEQYF. The CDR3 DNA reads TGTGCCAGCTCCTGGGCAGCCTCTTCCTACGAGCAGTACTTC.

This rearrangement joins TRBV28 to TRBJ1-4; 12 nucleotides align to TRBD1. The germline V gene encodes CDR1 MDHEN and CDR2 SYDVKM. The CDR3 contains 14 residues. Trimming cost V 3 bases and J 9 bases; bases outside gene matches: 2. The chain's CDR3 is CASSFWDRGQKLFF. Written as DNA, the CDR3 is TGTGCCAGCAGTTTTTGGGACAGGGGGCAAAAACTGTTTTTT.

This sequence joins TRBV29-1 and TRBJ2-1, with 12 positions matching TRBD2. The CDR3 length is 16 residues. V shed 4 bases and J 3 bases; nucleotides not matched to a gene: 7. Germline-derived CDR1 and CDR2 are SQVTM and ANQGSEA. CDR3 sequence reads: CSVGASGGALYNEQFF. The CDR3 DNA reads as TGCAGCGTTGGTGCTAGCGGGGGGGCCCTCTACAATGAGCAGTTCTTC.

The chain uses TRBV9 and TRBJ1-6, with TRBD1 identical over 9 bases. Germline V gene data show CDR1 as SGDLS and CDR2 as YYNGEE. J gave up 10 bases and V 4 bases, and 9 bases lay outside the gene matches. The CDR3 extends over 15 amino acids. CDR3 nucleotide sequence: TGTGCCAGCAGCCCAACCGGGACAGGGTACTCACCCCTCCACTTT. It specifies CASSPTGTGYSPLHF. The full variable domain, completed using reference TRBV9 and TRBJ1-6, is DSGVTQTPKHLITATGQRVTLRCSPRSGDLSVYWYQQSLDQGLQFLIQYYNGEERAKGNILERFSAQQFPDLHSELNLSSLELGDSALYFCASSPTGTGYSPLHFGNGTRLTVT.

The rearrangement links TRBV4-2 to TRBJ2-2; D might be TRBD2 (6 bases). V was trimmed by 4 bases and J by 5 bases, leaving 17 bases between them. Germline-derived CDR1 and CDR2 are LGHNA and YNFKEQ. The CDR3 sequence is 16 residues long. CDR3 DNA sequence: TGTGCCAGCAGCCGGGCCGATTGGGGGGATACCGGGGAGCTGTTTTTT. Its protein product is CASSRADWGDTGELFF.

V is TRBV18 and J is TRBJ2-1; TRBD2 aligns across 8 bases. V lost 2 bases, J lost 3 bases, and 21 bases stayed unmatched. CDR1 is KGHSH and CDR2 is LQKENI in the germline V gene. The CDR3 covers 21 residues. This CDR3 is CASSPSRLGGGPRTNYNEQFF. The CDR3 DNA follows: TGTGCCAGCTCACCATCACGACTGGGCGGGGGGCCACGAACAAACTACAATGAGCAGTTCTTC.

The chain uses TRBV11-2 and TRBJ2-2, with no clear D. Trimming stripped 5 bases from V and 6 bases from J, with 7 bases between. Germline V gene lookup returns CDR1 SGHAT and CDR2 FQNNGV. This CDR3 is built from 12 residues. The CDR3 here is CASSPGSGELFF. In nucleotides, the CDR3 is TGTGCCAGCAGCCCCGGGTCCGGGGAGCTGTTTTTT.

The V call is TRBV28, the J call TRBJ2-7; 14 bases match TRBD2. Germline V CDR1 and CDR2: MDHEN, SYDVKM. This CDR3 spans 18 amino acids. V was clipped by 5 bases and J by 7 bases; unmatched bases: 16. CDR3 in DNA: TGTGCCAGCAGTCGACGGTGGACTAGCGGGAGGCTTTCAAGGGAGCAGTACTTC. Translation gives CASSRRWTSGRLSREQYF.

J is TRBJ1-1 and V is TRBV5-1; a possible D gene is TRBD1 (5 bases). The CDR3 length is 13 residues. Germline loops: CDR1 SGHRS, CDR2 YFSETQ. V was cut by 5 bases and J by 2 bases, with 10 bases left in between. CDR3 nucleotide sequence: TGCGCCAGCAGGGAGGGGCTAAACACTGAAGCTTTCTTT. Translated, it gives CASREGLNTEAFF.

CDR3 DNA sequence: TGTGCCAGCTCACCGGCGGGCAGGAACTCTGGGGCCAACGTCCTGACTTTC. Encoded protein: CASSPAGRNSGANVLTF. The chain employs TRBV18 and TRBJ2-6; D is possibly TRBD2 (5 bases). This CDR3 is built from 17 residues. The germline V gene encodes CDR1 KGHSH and CDR2 LQKENI. Trimming cost V 3 bases and J 0 bases, with 12 bases left between them.

The gene calls are TRBV5-1 and TRBJ1-1; 7 nucleotides match TRBD1. The ends lost 4 bases at V and 1 base at J; junction bases unmatched: 13. The CDR3 has 17 residues. The V gene's germline CDR1 is SGHRS and CDR2 YFSETQ. Written as DNA, the CDR3 is TGCGCCAGCAGCCCAATGACCCCGGGACAGACGAACACTGAAGCTTTCTTT. Encoded protein: CASSPMTPGQTNTEAFF. Complete variable domain (other parts from reference TRBV5-1 and TRBJ1-1): KAGVTQTPRYLIKTRGQQVTLSCSPISGHRSVSWYQQTPGQGLQFLFEYFSETQRNKGNFPGRFSGRQFSNSRSEMNVSTLELGDSALYLCASSPMTPGQTNTEAFFGQGTRLTVV.

The chain recombines TRBV7-2 with TRBJ1-2; 8 bases match TRBD1. The trim removed 10 bases at V and 7 bases at J, leaving 14 bases unmatched. This CDR3 comprises 14 residues. Germline CDR1 and CDR2: SGHTA and FQGNSA. For the CDR3, the DNA is TGTGCCACCTATGGGGGACAGGTGACGGCTGGCTACACCTTC. Translation gives CATYGGQVTAGYTF.